The present T cell receptor beta chain was sequenced within a study of Graves' ophthalmopathy and Graves' hyperthyroidism. Overall study findings and caveats: Ophthalmopathy and stable hyperthyroidism were discriminated by a 13-signature model, with roughly 90% sensitivity and about 84% specificity.

Investigators amplified TCR beta CDR3 regions from RNA transcripts. HTBI primers were employed in first-round RT-PCR, then a second-round multiplex PCR followed. Each CDR3 protein is one row after TCRdb ran MiXCR on the multiplex PCR reads. The sample has about 500,000 distinct CDR3 sequences, around 14% seen once. Patients were diagnosed from clinical symptoms, serum thyroxine, TRAb, thyroid ultrasound and orbital computed tomography. Germline CDR1 reads SQVTM; CDR2 reads ANQGSEA. V was pared by 0 bases and J by 5 bases, with 7 bases between. CDR3 length: 12 residues. The sample holds many counts of this clonotype. Its specificity is unknown.

The sample taken for sequencing was blood. The receptor comes from a woman aged 25 to 39 with Graves' ophthalmopathy. The chain carries TRBV29-1 and TRBJ2-5; D gene uncertain. CDR3 nucleotides: TGCAGCGTTGAAGACCCCCCCGAGACCCAGTACTTC. It translates to CSVEDPPETQYF.